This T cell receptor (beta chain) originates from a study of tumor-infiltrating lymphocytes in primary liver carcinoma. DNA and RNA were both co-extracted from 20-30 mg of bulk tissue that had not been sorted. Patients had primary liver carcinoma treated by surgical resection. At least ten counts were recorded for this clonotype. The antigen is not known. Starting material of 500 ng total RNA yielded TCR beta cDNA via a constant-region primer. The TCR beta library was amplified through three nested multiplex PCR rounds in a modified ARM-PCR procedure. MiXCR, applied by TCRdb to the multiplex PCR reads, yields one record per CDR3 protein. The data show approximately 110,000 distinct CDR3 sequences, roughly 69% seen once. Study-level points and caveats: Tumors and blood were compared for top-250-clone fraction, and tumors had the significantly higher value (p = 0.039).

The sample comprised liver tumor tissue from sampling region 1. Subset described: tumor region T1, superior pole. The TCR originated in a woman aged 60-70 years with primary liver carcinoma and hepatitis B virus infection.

The chain's CDR3 is CASSLPSGRGLYEQYF. The CDR3 DNA reads TGTGCCAGCAGCCTCCCTAGCGGGAGAGGGTTATACGAGCAGTACTTC. The genes are TRBV5-6 and TRBJ2-7; 10 nucleotides match TRBD2. Looked up from germline, CDR1 is SGHDT and CDR2 is YYEEEE. The length of the CDR3 is 16 residues. V gave up 4 bases and J gave up 4 bases; unmatched junction bases: 11.